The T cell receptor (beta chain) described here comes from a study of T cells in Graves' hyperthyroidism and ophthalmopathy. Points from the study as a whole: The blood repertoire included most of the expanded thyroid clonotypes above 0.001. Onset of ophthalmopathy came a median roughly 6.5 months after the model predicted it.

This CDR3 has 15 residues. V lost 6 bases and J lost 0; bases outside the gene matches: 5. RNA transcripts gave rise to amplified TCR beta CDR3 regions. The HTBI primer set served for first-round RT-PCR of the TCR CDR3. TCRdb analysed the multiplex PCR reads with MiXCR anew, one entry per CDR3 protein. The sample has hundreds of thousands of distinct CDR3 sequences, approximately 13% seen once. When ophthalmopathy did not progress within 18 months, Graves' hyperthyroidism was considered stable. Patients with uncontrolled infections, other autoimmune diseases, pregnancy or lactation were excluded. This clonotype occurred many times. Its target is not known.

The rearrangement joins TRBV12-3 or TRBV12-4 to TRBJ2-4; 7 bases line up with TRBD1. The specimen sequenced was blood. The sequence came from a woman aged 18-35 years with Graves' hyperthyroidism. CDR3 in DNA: TGTGCCAGCAGCGGGACAGACTTAGCCAAAAACATTCAGTACTTC. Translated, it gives CASSGTDLAKNIQYF.